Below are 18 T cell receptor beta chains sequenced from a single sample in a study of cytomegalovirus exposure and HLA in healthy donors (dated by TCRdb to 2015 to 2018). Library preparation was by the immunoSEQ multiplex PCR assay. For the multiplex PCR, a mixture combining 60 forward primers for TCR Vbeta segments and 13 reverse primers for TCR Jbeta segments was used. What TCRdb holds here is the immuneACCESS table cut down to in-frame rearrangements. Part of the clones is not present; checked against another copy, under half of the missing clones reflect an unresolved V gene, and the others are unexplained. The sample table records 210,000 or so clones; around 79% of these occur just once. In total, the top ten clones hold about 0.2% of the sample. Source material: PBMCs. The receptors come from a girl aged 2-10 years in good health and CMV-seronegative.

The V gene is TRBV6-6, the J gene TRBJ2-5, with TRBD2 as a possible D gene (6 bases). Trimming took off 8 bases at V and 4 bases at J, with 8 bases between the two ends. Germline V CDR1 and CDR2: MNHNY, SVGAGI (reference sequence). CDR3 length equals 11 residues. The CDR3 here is CASGRGETQYF. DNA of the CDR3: TGTGCCAGCGGGCGGGGAGAGACCCAGTACTTC.

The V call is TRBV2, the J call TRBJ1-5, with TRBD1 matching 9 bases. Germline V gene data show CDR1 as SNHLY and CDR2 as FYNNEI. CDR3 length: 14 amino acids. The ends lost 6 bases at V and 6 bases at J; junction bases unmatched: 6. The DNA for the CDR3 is TGTGCCAGCAGCTCTACAGGGGGCCGTCAGCCCCAGCATTTT. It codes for CASSSTGGRQPQHF.

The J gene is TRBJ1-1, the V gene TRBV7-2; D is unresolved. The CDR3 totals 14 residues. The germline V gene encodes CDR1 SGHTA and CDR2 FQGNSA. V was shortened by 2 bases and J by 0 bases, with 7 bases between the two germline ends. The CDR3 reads CASSLNSMNTEAFF. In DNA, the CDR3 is TGTGCCAGCAGCTTAAACAGTATGAACACTGAAGCTTTCTTT.

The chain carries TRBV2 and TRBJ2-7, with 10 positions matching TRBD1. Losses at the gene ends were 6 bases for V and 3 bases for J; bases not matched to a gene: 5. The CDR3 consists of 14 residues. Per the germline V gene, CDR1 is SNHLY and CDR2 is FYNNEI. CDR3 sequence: CASSLDRGDYEQYF. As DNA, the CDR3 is TGTGCCAGCAGCCTGGACAGGGGGGACTACGAGCAGTACTTC.

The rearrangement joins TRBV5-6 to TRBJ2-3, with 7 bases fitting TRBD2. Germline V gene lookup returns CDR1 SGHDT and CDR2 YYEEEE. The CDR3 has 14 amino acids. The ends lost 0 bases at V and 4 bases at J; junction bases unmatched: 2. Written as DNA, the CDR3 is TGTGCCAGCAGCTTGGGCGGGAGACCAGATACGCAGTATTTT. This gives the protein CASSLGGRPDTQYF.

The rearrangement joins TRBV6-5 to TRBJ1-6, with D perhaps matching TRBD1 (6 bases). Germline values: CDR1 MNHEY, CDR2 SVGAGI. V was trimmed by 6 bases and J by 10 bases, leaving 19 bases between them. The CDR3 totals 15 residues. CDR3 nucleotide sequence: TGTGCCAGCAGCCCCACCCGGGACCAGGGGTCACCCCTCCACTTT. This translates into CASSPTRDQGSPLHF.

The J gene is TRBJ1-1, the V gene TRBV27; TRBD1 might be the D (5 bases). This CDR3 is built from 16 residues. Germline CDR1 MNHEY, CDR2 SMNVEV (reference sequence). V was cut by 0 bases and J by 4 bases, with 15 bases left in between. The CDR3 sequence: CASSLSGWGGFTEAFF. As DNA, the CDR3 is TGTGCCAGCAGTTTATCCGGGTGGGGGGGGTTCACTGAAGCTTTCTTT.

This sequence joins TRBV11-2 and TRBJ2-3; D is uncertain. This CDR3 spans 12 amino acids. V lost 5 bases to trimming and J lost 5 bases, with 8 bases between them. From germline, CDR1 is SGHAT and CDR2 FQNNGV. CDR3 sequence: CASSPDGDTQYF. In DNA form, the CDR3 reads TGTGCCAGCAGCCCAGATGGAGATACGCAGTATTTT.

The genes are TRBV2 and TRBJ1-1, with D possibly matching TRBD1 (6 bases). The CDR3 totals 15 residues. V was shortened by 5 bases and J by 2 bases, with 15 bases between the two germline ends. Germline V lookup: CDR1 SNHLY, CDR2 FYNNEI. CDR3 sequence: CASSLPRGINTEAFF. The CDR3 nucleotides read TGTGCCAGCAGTTTGCCCAGGGGAATTAACACTGAAGCTTTCTTT. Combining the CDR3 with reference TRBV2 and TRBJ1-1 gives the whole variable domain EPEVTQTPSHQVTQMGQEVILRCVPISNHLYFYWYRQILGQKVEFLVSFYNNEISEKSEIFDDQFSVERPDGSNFTLKIRSTKLEDSAMYFCASSLPRGINTEAFFGQGTRLTVV.

CDR3 loop: CAWSVPLVDKQYF. CDR3 DNA: TGTGCCTGGAGTGTACCTTTAGTAGACAAGCAGTACTTC. The chain uses TRBV30 and TRBJ2-7; D gene ambiguous. The CDR3 sequence is 13 residues long. From germline, CDR1 is GTSNPN and CDR2 SVGIG (reference sequence). Trimming removed 0 bases from V and 8 bases from J, with 14 bases in between. The full variable domain, in which reference TRBV30 and TRBJ2-7 provide the parts outside the CDR3, is SQTIHQWPATLVQPVGSPLSLECTVEGTSNPNLYWYRQAAGRGLQLLFYSVGIGQISSEVPQNLSASRPQDRQFILSSKKLLLSDSGFYLCAWSVPLVDKQYFGPGTRLTVT.

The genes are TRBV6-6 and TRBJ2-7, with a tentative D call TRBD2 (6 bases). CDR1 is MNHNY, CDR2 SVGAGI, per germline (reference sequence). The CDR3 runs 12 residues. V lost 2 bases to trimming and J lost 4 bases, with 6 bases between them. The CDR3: CASSYAGYEQYF. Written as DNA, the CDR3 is TGTGCCAGCAGTTACGCGGGGTACGAGCAGTACTTC.

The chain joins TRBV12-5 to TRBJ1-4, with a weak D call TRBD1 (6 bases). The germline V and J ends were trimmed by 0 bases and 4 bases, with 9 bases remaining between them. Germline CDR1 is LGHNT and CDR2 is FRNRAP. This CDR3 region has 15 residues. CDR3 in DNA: TGTGCTAGTGGTTTGGTAGGGGGATATAATGAAAAACTGTTTTTT. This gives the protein CASGLVGGYNEKLFF.

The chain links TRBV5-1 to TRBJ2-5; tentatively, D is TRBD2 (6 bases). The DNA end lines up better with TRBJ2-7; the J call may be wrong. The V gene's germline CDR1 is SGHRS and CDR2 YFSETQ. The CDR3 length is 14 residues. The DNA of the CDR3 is TGCGCCAGCAGCTTTCAGGAGGGCGTCTACGAGCAGTACTTC. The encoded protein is CASSFQEGVYEQYF.

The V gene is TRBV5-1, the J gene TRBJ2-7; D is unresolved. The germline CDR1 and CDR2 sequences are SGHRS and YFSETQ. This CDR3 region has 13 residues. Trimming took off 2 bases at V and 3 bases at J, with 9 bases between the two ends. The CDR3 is CASSFHGSYEQYF. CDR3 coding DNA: TGCGCCAGCAGCTTCCATGGCAGCTACGAGCAGTACTTC.

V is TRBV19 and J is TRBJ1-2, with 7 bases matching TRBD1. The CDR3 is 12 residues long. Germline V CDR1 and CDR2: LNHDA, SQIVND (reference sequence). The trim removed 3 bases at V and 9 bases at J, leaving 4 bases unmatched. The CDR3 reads CASSIVQGRYTF. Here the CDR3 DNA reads TGTGCCAGTAGTATTGTACAGGGGCGCTACACCTTC.

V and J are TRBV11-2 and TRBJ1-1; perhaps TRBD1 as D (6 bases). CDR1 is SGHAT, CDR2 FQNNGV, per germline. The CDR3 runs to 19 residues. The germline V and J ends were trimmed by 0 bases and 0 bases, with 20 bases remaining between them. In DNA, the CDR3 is TGTGCCAGCAGCTTAGATATGAGTGTTTTGGGGACATTGAACACTGAAGCTTTCTTT. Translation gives CASSLDMSVLGTLNTEAFF.

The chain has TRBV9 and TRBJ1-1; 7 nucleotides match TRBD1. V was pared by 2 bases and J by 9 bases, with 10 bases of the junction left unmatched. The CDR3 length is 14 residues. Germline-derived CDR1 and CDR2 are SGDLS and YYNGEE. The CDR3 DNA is TGTGCCAGCAGCGTTGGGTTCAGGGGGGATCAAGCTTTCTTT. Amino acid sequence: CASSVGFRGDQAFF.

The CDR3 nucleotides read TGCGCCAGCAGCTTGGCCTCCGCCTCTGTCGACAGGTTCTCCTACGAGCAGTACTTC. Amino acid sequence: CASSLASASVDRFSYEQYF. The rearrangement links TRBV5-1 to TRBJ2-7; perhaps TRBD1 as D (6 bases). This CDR3 has 19 amino acids. V was shortened by 0 bases and J by 0 bases, with 22 bases between the two germline ends. Germline CDR1 is SGHRS and CDR2 is YFSETQ.